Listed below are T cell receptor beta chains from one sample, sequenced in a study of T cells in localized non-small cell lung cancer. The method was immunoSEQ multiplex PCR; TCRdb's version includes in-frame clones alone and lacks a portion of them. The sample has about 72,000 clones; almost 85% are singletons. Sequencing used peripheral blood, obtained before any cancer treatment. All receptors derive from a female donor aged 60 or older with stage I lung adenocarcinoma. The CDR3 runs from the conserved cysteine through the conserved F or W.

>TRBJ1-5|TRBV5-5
CASSLSSAGQPQHF
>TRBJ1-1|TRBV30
CAWSLQPGTEAFF
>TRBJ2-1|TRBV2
CASIPASGGDNEQFF
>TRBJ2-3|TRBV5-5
CASSLLAGSTDTQYF
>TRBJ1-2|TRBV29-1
CSVAEDNYGYTF
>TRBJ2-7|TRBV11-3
CASSPGTVDHQYF
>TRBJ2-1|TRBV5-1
CASSITSGSYNEQFF
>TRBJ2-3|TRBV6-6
CASRDRVADTQYF
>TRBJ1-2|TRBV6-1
CASSETGKGYTF
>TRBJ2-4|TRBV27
CASSTAGLAKNIQYF
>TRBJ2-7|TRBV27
CASSPWTSGSYEQYF
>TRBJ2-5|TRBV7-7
CASSPTASGGLLGETQYF
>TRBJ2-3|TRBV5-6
CASSLGLAGGPSRTDTQYF
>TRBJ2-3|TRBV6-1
CASTPGTSGEWRYF
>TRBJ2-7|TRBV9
CASSLRTDSYEQYF
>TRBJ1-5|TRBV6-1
CASRSGTGGDQPQHF
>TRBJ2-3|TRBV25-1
CASSPRAASTDTQYF
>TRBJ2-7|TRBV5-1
CASSSPVGTGSYEQYF
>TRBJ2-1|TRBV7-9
CASTRAGHYNEQFF
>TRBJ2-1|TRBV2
CASNLGGAGSYNEQFF
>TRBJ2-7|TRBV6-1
CASSVGTGVIYEQYF
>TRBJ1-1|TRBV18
CASSQDGRNTEAFF
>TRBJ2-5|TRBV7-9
CASSPRLGLSRETQYF
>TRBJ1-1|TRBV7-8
CASSARLLSSEAFF
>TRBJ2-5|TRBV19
CASSLGDRSQETQYF
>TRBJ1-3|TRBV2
CASSEAYPRTGNTIYF
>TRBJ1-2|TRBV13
CASSTGQGDGYTF
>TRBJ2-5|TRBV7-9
CASTVDGVGTQYF
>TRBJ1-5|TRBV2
CASTGTDRNQPQHF
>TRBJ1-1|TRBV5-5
CASSLRQTNTEAFF
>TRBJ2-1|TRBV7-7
CASSLAGLPNEQFF
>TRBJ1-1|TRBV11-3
CASSLDGGSNTEAFF
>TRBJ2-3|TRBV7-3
CASSPGWRGSTDTQYF
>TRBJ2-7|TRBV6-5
CASSSLGTGGSEQYF
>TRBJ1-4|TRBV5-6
CASSLDRVGEKLFF